The rows below give T cell receptor beta chains drawn from one sample of a study of blood T cell repertoires in COVID-19. The protocol was immunoSEQ multiplex PCR, while the TCRdb copy is restricted to in-frame clones and leaves out a portion. The repertoire holds 14,000 or so clones, with approximately 84% as singletons. Input material: peripheral blood. Receptors were obtained from a human donor in a cohort sampled during active COVID-19. CDR3s include the opening cysteine and the closing phenylalanine or tryptophan. D genes are given only for firm matches. Only some rows state a clone size, as once, few, many or a class for expanded clones.

D gene,clone size,V gene,J gene,CDR3 DNA,CDR3 protein
TRBD1,-,TRBV4-1,TRBJ2-7,TGCGCCAGCAGCTCCCGACAGGGGGCAAGCTCCTACGAGCAGTACTTC,CASSSRQGASSYEQYF
TRBD1,-,TRBV27,TRBJ2-3,TGTGCCAGCAGTTCGACAGGGGGCGCGGAAGATACGCAGTATTTT,CASSSTGGAEDTQYF
-,once,TRBV18,TRBJ1-1,TGTGCCAGCTCACCACCGATGGGGGGCACTGAAGCTTTCTTT,CASSPPMGGTEAFF
TRBD1,few,TRBV28,TRBJ2-1,TGTGCCAGCAGTTTCCCTCCCGGGACAGGGTCTCATGAGCAGTTCTTC,CASSFPPGTGSHEQFF
-,-,TRBV6-5,TRBJ2-7,TGTGCCAGCAGTTACTCGAAAGCCCAGGGGGGCGAGCAGTACTTC,CASSYSKAQGGEQYF
-,-,TRBV7-9,TRBJ1-1,TGTGCCAGCAGCTACGGACAGTCGAACACTGAAGCTTTCTTT,CASSYGQSNTEAFF
TRBD1,few,TRBV6-5,TRBJ2-5,TGTGCCAGCAGTACCCTGGGACAGACCCAAGAGACCCAGTACTTC,CASSTLGQTQETQYF
-,-,TRBV12-3/TRBV12-4,TRBJ2-1,TGTGCCAGCAGTTTACGGACTGGGAAATTCTTC,CASSLRTGKFF
TRBD2,-,TRBV4-1,TRBJ2-3,TGCGCCAGCAGCCAAGATATCGGACTAGCTGGAACAGATACGCAGTATTTT,CASSQDIGLAGTDTQYF
-,-,TRBV3-1/TRBV3-2,TRBJ2-7,TGTGCCAGCAGCTTCCGGGACTCCCGGGAGCAGTACTTC,CASSFRDSREQYF
TRBD1,few,TRBV18,TRBJ2-7,TGTGCCAGCTCACCACGGACAGGGGAGTACGAGCAGTACTTC,CASSPRTGEYEQYF
-,-,TRBV29-1,TRBJ1-1,TGCAGCGTTGAAGTGGGACAAAACACTGAAGCTTTCTTT,CSVEVGQNTEAFF
-,-,TRBV6-6,TRBJ2-7,TGTGCCAGCACTTTCGACTTCATCTACGAGCAGTACTTC,CASTFDFIYEQYF
TRBD2,-,TRBV6-1,TRBJ2-1,TGTGCCAGCAGTGAAACAGCGGGGGGGCCCGATGAGCAGTTCTTC,CASSETAGGPDEQFF
-,-,TRBV6-5,TRBJ1-4,TGTGCCAGCAGCCTCGCCGGCCAGCGTAATGAAAAACTGTTTTTT,CASSLAGQRNEKLFF
TRBD2,-,TRBV4-2,TRBJ2-3,TGTGCCAGCAGCCAAGACCCCAAGAGCGGGGTTACAGATACGCAGTATTTT,CASSQDPKSGVTDTQYF
-,few,TRBV7-9,TRBJ2-7,TGTGCCAGCAGCTTAATCCAAGGGGTTCGCTACGAGCAGTACTTC,CASSLIQGVRYEQYF
-,-,TRBV21-1,TRBJ1-1,TGTGCCAGCAGCAAATATTTTATTGTTTTAGGAGGGACGGCTTTCTTT,CASSKYFIVLGGTAFF
-,few,TRBV6-6,TRBJ1-5,TGTGCCAGCAGTTACGCCGAGAGCAATCAGCCCCAGCATTTT,CASSYAESNQPQHF
-,-,TRBV2,TRBJ2-7,TGTGCCAGCAGTGTTCGGCTGGAGAGCTCCTACGAGCAGTACTTC,CASSVRLESSYEQYF
-,-,TRBV4-2,TRBJ2-5,TGTGCCAGCAGCCAGGAGGGTTCCCAAGAGACCCAGTACTTC,CASSQEGSQETQYF
TRBD2,-,TRBV4-3,TRBJ2-1,TGCGCCAGCAGTCTTGTGAGCGGGAGGGCGCAGTTCTTC,CASSLVSGRAQFF
-,-,TRBV5-6,TRBJ1-2,TGTGCCAGCAGCTTATACGGAGCTTTTCTCTATGGCTACACCTTC,CASSLYGAFLYGYTF
TRBD1,-,TRBV7-2,TRBJ1-1,TGTGCCAGCAGCCTACCGACAGGGTCGAGAACTGAAGCTTTCTTT,CASSLPTGSRTEAFF
TRBD1,-,TRBV9,TRBJ1-6,TGTGCCAGCAGCGTCCGCCGGGACAGGGGGCTTGGTTCACCCCTCCACTTT,CASSVRRDRGLGSPLHF
-,few,TRBV4-1,TRBJ1-4,TGCGCCAGCAGCCCTCGTTCCGTCGGTGGTGAAAAACTGTTTTTT,CASSPRSVGGEKLFF
TRBD1,-,TRBV7-6,TRBJ1-1,TGTGCCAGCAGCCCGACAGGGTACACTGAAGCTTTCTTT,CASSPTGYTEAFF
TRBD2,-,TRBV7-8,TRBJ2-5,TGTGCCAGCAGCTTAGATCCGGGAGGTTTTCAAGAGACCCAGTACTTC,CASSLDPGGFQETQYF
-,-,TRBV9,TRBJ2-2,TGTGCCAGCAGCGTAGGCGGCGGCCAGAACACCGGGGAGCTGTTTTTT,CASSVGGGQNTGELFF
-,-,TRBV4-1,TRBJ2-1,TGCGCCAGCAGCCCTTCCTTGCCGAGGTCTGATGAGCAGTTCTTC,CASSPSLPRSDEQFF
-,-,TRBV2,TRBJ1-1,TGTGCCAGCAGTGAAGTACAGAGTCCTCCTGAAGCTTTCTTT,CASSEVQSPPEAFF
-,-,TRBV28,TRBJ2-1,TGTGCCAGCCAAAACGGGGGAGGCTCCTACAATGAGCAGTTCTTC,CASQNGGGSYNEQFF
TRBD1,-,TRBV29-1,TRBJ1-4,TGCAGCGTTTCCGAAGGGACAGGCAGTTCACAAAAACTGTTTTTT,CSVSEGTGSSQKLFF
TRBD2,-,TRBV5-1,TRBJ2-5,TGCGCCAGCAGCTTGGGGTCTAGCGGGAGCATTCGGGAGACCCAGTACTTC,CASSLGSSGSIRETQYF
-,-,TRBV29-1,TRBJ1-4,TGCAGCCCACTGGGGACTCCACCTGAAGAAAAACTGTTTTTT,CSPLGTPPEEKLFF
TRBD2,-,TRBV7-6,TRBJ2-3,TGTGCCAGCAGCTCAAGGAGCGGGGGGACCACAGATACGCAGTATTTT,CASSSRSGGTTDTQYF
TRBD1,once,TRBV9,TRBJ2-5,TGTGCCAGCAGCCCCCAGACAGGGTTTAGCCAAGAGACCCAGTACTTC,CASSPQTGFSQETQYF
-,once,TRBV28,TRBJ2-3,TGTGCCAGCCACACCGGGACAACTAGCACAGATACGCAGTATTTT,CASHTGTTSTDTQYF
-,-,TRBV6-5,TRBJ1-1,TGTGCCAGCAGCCGGCAGATGGGGGGGGACACTGAAGCTTTCTTT,CASSRQMGGDTEAFF
TRBD2,-,TRBV11-2,TRBJ2-7,TGTGCCAGCAGCTTACTAGCGGGGAACTCCTACGAGCAGTACTTC,CASSLLAGNSYEQYF
TRBD2,-,TRBV28,TRBJ2-7,TGTGCCAGCAGAAAGCGGGGGGCTTCATACGAGCAGTACTTC,CASRKRGASYEQYF
TRBD1,once,TRBV7-6,TRBJ2-1,TGTGCCAGCAGCTTAAGACAGGGCCCTTCAAATGAGCAGTTCTTC,CASSLRQGPSNEQFF
-,-,TRBV5-1,TRBJ2-6,TGCGCCAGCAGCCCCGGGGGACAGATAGGCTCTGGGGCCAACGTCCTGACTTTC,CASSPGGQIGSGANVLTF
TRBD1,-,TRBV6-2/TRBV6-3,TRBJ1-5,TGTGCCAGCAGTAGGACAGGGTTAATGTATCCCCAGCATTTT,CASSRTGLMYPQHF
-,-,TRBV10-1,TRBJ2-3,TGCGCCAGCAGTGACTTGGCAGGGGGGACAGATACGCAGTATTTT,CASSDLAGGTDTQYF
-,-,TRBV24-1,TRBJ2-5,TGTGCCACCAGTGCCGAAGAGACCCAGTACTTC,CATSAEETQYF